This T cell receptor beta chain was identified in a study of shared clonotypes between healthy human individuals. The CDR3 is made up of 15 amino acids. Germline V gene lookup returns CDR1 ENHRY and CDR2 SYGVKD. V was clipped by 4 bases and J by 0 bases, with 12 bases between them. TCRdb keeps only in-frame clones here, not all; method: immunoSEQ multiplex PCR. This sample yields some 2,000,000 clones, of which approximately 94% are seen a single time; over 0.1% belongs to the top ten. This clonotype originated in a man younger than 30 in good health. Sequenced input: naive CD4+ T cells sorted from blood. Subset noted: CD45RA+ positively selected. This chain uses TRBV10-3 with TRBJ1-2, with D unclear. CDR3 amino acids: CAISVSEGSNYGYTF. The DNA of the CDR3 is TGTGCCATCAGTGTATCGGAAGGTTCTAACTATGGCTACACCTTC.